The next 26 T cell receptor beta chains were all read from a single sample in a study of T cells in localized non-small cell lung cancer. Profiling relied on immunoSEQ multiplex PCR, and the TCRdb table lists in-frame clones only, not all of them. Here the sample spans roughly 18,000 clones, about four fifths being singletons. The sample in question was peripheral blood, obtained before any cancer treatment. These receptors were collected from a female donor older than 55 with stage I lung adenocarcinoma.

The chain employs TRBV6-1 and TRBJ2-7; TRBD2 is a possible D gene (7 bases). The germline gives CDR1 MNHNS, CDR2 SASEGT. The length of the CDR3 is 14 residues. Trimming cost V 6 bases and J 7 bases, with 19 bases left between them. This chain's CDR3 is CASRTVGGPREQYF. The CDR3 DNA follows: TGTGCCAGCAGGACCGTCGGGGGGCCGAGGGAGCAGTACTTC.

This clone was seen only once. Written as DNA, the CDR3 is TGTGCCAGCAGGCCGATAGGGGGGGTCAACACTGAAGCTTTCTTT. Its protein product is CASRPIGGVNTEAFF. This rearrangement joins TRBV5-4 to TRBJ1-1, with D possibly being TRBD1 (6 bases). V was pared by 5 bases and J by 2 bases, with 16 bases between. The CDR3 has 15 amino acids. Germline assignment: CDR1 SGHNT and CDR2 YYREEE (reference sequence).

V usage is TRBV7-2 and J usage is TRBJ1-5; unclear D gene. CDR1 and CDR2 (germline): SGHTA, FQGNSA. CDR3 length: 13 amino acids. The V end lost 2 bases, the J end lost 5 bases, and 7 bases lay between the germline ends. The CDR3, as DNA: TGTGCCAGCAGCTTATGGAGGGATCAGCCCCAGCATTTT. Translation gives CASSLWRDQPQHF.

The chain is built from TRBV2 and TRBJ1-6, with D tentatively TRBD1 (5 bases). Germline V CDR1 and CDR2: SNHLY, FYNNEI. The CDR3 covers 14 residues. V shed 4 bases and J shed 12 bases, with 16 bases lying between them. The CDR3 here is CASSAGFSLEPLHF. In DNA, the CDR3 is TGTGCCAGCAGTGCAGGGTTCTCTTTGGAACCCCTCCACTTT.

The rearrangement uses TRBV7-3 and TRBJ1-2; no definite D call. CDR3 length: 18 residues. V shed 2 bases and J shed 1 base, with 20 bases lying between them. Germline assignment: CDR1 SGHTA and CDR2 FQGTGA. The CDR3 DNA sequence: TGTGCCAGCAGCTTAGGGCCTAGCTCAGGCGTTTTTAACTATGGCTACACCTTC. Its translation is CASSLGPSSGVFNYGYTF.

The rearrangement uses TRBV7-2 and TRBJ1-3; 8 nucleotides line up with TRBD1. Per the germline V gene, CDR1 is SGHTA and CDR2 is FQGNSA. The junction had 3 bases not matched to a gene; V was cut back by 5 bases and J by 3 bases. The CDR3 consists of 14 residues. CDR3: CASSPGQGGNTIYF. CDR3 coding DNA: TGTGCCAGCAGCCCTGGACAGGGTGGAAACACCATATATTTT.

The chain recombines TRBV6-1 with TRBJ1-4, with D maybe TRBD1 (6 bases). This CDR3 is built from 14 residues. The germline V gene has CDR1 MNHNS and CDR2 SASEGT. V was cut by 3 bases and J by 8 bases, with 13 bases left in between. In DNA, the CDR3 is TGTGCCAGCAGTGATGGCAGGGGCGGGGAAAAACTGTTTTTT. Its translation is CASSDGRGGEKLFF.

The DNA of the CDR3 is TGTGCCAGCAGCTTAAACAGGGGCAACTATGGCTACACCTTC. Amino acid sequence: CASSLNRGNYGYTF. The chain couples TRBV7-2 to TRBJ1-2, with 7 bases identical to TRBD1. This CDR3 has 14 residues. V shed 2 bases, J shed 2 bases, and the junction held 2 bases outside the gene matches. Germline V lookup: CDR1 SGHTA, CDR2 FQGNSA.

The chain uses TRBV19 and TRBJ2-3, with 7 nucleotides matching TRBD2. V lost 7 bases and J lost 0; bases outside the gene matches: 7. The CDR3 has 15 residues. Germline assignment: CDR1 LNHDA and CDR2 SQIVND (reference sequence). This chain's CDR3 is CASTERGSSTDTQYF. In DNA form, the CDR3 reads TGTGCCAGTACCGAGCGGGGATCTAGCACAGATACGCAGTATTTT.

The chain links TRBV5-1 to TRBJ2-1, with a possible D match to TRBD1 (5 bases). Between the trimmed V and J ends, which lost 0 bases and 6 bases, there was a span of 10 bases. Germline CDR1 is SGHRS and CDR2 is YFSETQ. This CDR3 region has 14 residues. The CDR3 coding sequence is TGCGCCAGCAGCTTGGAGGCCCAGGGCAATGAGCAGTTCTTC. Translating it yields CASSLEAQGNEQFF.

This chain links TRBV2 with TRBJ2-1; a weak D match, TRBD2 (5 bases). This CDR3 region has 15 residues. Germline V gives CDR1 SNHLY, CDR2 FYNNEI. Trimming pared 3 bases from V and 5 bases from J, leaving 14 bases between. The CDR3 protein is CASSERGYKDNEQFF. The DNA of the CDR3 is TGTGCCAGCAGTGAGAGAGGGTACAAGGACAATGAGCAGTTCTTC.

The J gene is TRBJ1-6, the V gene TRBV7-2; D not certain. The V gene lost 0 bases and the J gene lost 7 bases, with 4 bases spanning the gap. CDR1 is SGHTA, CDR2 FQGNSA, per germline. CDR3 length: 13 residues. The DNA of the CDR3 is TGTGCCAGCAGCTTAGCCCCGAATTCACCCCTCCACTTT. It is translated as CASSLAPNSPLHF. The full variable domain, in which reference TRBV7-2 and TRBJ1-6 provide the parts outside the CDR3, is GAGVSQSPSNKVTEKGKDVELRCDPISGHTALYWYRQSLGQGLEFLIYFQGNSAPDKSGLPSDRFSAERTGGSVSTLTIQRTQQEDSAVYLCASSLAPNSPLHFGNGTRLTVT.

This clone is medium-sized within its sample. CDR3 bases: TGTGCCAGCAGCCCCGCCTACAGGGGGCTGAACACTGAAGCTTTCTTT. It yields the protein CASSPAYRGLNTEAFF. This rearrangement joins TRBV9 to TRBJ1-1; 9 positions match TRBD1. The germline CDR1 and CDR2 sequences are SGDLS and YYNGEE. V was pared by 4 bases and J by 0 bases, with 7 bases of the junction left unmatched. This CDR3 contains 16 residues.

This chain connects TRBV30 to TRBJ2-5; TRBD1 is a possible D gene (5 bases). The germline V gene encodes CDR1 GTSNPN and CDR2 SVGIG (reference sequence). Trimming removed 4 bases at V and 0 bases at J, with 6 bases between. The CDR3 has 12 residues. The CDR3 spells CAWKDNQETQYF. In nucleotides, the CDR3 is TGTGCCTGGAAGGACAACCAAGAGACCCAGTACTTC.

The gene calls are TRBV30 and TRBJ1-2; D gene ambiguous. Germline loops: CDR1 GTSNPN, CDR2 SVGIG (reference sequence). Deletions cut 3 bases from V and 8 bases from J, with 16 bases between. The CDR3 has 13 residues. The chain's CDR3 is CAWRIPGVGGYTF. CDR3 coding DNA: TGTGCCTGGAGAATCCCGGGAGTGGGGGGCTACACCTTC.

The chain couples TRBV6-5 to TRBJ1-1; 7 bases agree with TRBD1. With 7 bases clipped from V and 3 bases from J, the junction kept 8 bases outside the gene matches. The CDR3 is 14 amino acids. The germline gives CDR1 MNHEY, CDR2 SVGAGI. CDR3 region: CASIPGGRDTEAFF. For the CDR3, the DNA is TGTGCCAGCATCCCAGGGGGAAGGGACACTGAAGCTTTCTTT.

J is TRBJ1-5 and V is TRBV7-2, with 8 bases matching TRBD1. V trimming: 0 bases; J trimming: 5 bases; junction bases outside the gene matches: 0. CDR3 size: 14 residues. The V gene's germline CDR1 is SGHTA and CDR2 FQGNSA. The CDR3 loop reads CASSLATGDQPQHF. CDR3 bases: TGTGCCAGCAGCTTAGCGACAGGGGATCAGCCCCAGCATTTT.

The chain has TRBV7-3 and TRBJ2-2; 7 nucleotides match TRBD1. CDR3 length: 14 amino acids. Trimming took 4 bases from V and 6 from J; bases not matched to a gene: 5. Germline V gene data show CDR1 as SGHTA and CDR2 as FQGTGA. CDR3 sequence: CASSSQGGPGELFF. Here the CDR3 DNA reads TGTGCCAGCAGCTCGCAAGGGGGCCCCGGGGAGCTGTTTTTT.

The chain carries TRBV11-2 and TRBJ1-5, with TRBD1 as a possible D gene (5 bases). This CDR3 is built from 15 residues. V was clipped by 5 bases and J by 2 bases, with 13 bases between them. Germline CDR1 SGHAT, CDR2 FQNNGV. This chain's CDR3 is CASSGGVVGNQPQHF. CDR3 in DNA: TGTGCCAGCAGCGGGGGGGTTGTGGGCAATCAGCCCCAGCATTTT. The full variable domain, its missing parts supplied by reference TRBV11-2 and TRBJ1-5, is EAGVAQSPRYKIIEKRQSVAFWCNPISGHATLYWYQQILGQGPKLLIQFQNNGVVDDSQLPKDRFSAERLKGVDSTLKIQPAKLEDSAVYLCASSGGVVGNQPQHFGDGTRLSIL.

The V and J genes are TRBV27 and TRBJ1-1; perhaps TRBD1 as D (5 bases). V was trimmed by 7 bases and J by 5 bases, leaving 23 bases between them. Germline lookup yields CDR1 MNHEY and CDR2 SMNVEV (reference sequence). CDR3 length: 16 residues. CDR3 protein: CASIPARSAGSTEAFF. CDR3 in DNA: TGTGCCAGCATCCCAGCCCGGTCGGCAGGGAGTACTGAAGCTTTCTTT.

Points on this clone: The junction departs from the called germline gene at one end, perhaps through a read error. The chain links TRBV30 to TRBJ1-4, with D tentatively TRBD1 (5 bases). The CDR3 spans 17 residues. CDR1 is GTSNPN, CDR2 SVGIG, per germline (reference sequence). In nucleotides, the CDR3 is TGTGCCTGGAGTCTAGCCGGGGCGGTCAAGACTAGTGAAAAACTGTTTTTT. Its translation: CAWSLAGAVKTSEKLFF.

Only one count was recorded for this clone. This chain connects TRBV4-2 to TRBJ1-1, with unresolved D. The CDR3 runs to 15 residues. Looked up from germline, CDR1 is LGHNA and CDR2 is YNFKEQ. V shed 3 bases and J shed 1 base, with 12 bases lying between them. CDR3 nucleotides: TGTGCCAGCAGCCAGCCGGGAGAAGGGAACACTGAAGCTTTCTTT. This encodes CASSQPGEGNTEAFF.

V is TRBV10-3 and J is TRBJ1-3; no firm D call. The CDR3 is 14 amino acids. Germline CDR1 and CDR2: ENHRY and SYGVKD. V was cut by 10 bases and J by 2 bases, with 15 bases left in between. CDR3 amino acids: CATYEAGAGNTIYF. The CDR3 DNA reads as TGTGCCACCTACGAGGCCGGGGCTGGAAACACCATATATTTT.

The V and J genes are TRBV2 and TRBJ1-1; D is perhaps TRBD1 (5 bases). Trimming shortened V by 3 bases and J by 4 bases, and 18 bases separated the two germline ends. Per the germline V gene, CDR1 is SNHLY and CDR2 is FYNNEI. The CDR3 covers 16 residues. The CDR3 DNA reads TGTGCCAGCAGTGAGGAAGCTCGGGGGAGAGGCACTGAAGCTTTCTTT. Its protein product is CASSEEARGRGTEAFF.

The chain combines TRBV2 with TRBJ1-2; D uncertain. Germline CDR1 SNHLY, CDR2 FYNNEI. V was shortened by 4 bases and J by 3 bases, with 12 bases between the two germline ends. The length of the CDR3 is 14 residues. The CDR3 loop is CASSGSLVDYGYTF. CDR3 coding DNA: TGTGCCAGCAGTGGATCCTTGGTAGACTATGGCTACACCTTC.

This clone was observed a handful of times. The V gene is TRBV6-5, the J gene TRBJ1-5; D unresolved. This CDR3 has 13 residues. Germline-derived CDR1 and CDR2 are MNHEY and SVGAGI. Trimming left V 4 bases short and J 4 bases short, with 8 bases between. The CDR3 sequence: CASSLAGNQPQHF. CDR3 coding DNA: TGTGCCAGCAGTTTAGCGGGGAATCAGCCCCAGCATTTT.